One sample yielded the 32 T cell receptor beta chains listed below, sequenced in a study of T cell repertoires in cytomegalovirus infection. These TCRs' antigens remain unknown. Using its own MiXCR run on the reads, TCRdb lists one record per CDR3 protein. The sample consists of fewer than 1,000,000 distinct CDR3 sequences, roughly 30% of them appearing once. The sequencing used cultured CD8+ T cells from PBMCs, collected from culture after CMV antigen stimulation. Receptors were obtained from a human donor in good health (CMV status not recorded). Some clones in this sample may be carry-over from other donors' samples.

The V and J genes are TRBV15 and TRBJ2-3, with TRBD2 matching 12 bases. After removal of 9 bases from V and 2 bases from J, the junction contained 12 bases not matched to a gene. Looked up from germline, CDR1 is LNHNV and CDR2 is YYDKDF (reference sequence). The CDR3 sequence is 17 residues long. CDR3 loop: CATKRLAGVQPTDTQYF. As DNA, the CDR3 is TGTGCCACAAAGAGACTAGCGGGGGTCCAACCCACAGATACGCAGTATTTT. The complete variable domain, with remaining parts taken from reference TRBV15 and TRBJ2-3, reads DAMVIQNPRYQVTQFGKPVTLSCSQTLNHNVMYWYQQKSSQAPKLLFHYYDKDFNNEADTPDNFQSRRPNTSFCFLDIRSPGLGDTAMYLCATKRLAGVQPTDTQYFGPGTRLTVL.

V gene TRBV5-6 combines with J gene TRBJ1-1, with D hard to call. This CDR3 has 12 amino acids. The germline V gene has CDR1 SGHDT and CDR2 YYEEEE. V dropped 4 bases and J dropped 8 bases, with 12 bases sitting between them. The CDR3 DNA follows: TGTGCCAGCAGCGCCGGGAGTTGGGAAGCTTTCTTT. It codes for CASSAGSWEAFF.

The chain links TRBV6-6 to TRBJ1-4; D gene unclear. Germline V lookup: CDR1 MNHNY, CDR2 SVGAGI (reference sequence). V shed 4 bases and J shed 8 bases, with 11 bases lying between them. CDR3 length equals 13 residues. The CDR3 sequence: CASSSARREKLFF. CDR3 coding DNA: TGTGCCAGCAGTTCAGCCAGACGGGAAAAACTGTTTTTT.

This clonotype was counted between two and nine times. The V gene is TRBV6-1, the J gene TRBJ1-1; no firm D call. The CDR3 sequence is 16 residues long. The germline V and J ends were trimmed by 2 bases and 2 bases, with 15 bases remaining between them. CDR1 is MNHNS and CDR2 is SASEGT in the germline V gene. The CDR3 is CASSELVSPENTEAFF. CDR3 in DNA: TGTGCCAGCAGTGAACTTGTCAGTCCGGAAAACACTGAAGCTTTCTTT.

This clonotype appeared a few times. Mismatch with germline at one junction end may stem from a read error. The CDR3 DNA sequence: TGTGCTAGCAGCATTCGACTAGCGGGGGGACCCGACCAAGAGACCCAGTACTTC. Translating gives CASSIRLAGGPDQETQYF. This chain connects TRBV7-7 to TRBJ2-5; 13 positions agree with TRBD2. Germline V lookup: CDR1 SSHAT, CDR2 FNYEAQ (reference sequence). The CDR3 extends over 18 amino acids.

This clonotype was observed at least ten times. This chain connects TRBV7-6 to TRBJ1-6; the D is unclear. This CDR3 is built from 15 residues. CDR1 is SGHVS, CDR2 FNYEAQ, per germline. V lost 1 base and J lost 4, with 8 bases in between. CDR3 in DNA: TGTGCCAGCAGCTTAGAGAACAGTTATAATTCACCCCTCCACTTT. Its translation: CASSLENSYNSPLHF.

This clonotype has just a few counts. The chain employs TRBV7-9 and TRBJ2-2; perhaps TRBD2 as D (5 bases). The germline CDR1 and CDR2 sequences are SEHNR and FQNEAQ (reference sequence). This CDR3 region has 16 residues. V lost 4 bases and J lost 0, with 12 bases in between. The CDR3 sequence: CASSSRTFSNTGELFF. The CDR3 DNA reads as TGTGCCAGCAGCTCTCGGACTTTTTCGAACACCGGGGAGCTGTTTTTT.

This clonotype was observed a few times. The CDR3 here is CASSEIGGPRDNEQFF. For the CDR3, the DNA is TGTGCCAGCAGTGAGATCGGGGGACCTCGTGACAATGAGCAGTTCTTC. This chain links TRBV2 with TRBJ2-1; maybe TRBD2 (6 bases). The CDR3 extends over 16 amino acids. Trimming shortened V by 3 bases and J by 5 bases, and 17 bases separated the two germline ends. Germline V gene data show CDR1 as SNHLY and CDR2 as FYNNEI.

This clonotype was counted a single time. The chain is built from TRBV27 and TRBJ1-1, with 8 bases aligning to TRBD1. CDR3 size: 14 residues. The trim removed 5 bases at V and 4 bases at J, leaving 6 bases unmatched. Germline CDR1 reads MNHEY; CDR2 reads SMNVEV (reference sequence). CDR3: CASSNRGGSTEAFF. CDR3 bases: TGTGCCAGCAGTAACAGGGGGGGTAGCACTGAAGCTTTCTTT.

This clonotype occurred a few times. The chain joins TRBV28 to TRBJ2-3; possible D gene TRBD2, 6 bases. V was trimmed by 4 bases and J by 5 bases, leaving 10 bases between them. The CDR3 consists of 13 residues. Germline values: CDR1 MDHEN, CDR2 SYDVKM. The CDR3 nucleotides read TGTGCCAGCAGTTCGGGACTCCTAGATACGCAGTATTTT. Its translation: CASSSGLLDTQYF.

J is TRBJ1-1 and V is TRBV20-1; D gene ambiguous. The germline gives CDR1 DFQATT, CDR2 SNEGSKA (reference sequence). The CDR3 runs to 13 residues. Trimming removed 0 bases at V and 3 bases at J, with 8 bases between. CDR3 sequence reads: CSARDDTYTEAFF. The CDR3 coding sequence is TGCAGTGCTAGAGATGACACGTACACTGAAGCTTTCTTT.

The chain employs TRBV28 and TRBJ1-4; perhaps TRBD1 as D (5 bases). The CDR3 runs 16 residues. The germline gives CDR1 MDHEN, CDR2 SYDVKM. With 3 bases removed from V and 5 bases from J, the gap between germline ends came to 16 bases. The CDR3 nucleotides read TGTGCCAGCAGTTTCACCTCAGGGTCCCTAAATGAAAAACTGTTTTTT. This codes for CASSFTSGSLNEKLFF.

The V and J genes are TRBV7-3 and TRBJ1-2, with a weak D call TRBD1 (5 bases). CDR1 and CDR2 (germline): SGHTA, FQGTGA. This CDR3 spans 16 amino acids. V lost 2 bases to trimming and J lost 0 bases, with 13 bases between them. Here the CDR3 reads CASSLVQWGPNYGYTF. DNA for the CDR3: TGTGCCAGCAGCTTAGTCCAGTGGGGCCCTAACTATGGCTACACCTTC.

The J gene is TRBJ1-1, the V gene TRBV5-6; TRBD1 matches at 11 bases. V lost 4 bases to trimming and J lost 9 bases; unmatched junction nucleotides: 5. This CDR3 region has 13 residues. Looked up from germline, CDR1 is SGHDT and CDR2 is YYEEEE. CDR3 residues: CASSPGTGGKAFF. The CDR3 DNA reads TGTGCCAGCAGCCCTGGGACAGGGGGGAAAGCTTTCTTT.

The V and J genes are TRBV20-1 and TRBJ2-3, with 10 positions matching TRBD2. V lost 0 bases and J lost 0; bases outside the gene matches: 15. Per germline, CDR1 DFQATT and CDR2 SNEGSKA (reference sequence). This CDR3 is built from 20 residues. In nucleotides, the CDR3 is TGCAGTGCTAGAGATCTTTACCCGCTAGCGGGAGATGCAAGCACAGATACGCAGTATTTT. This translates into CSARDLYPLAGDASTDTQYF.

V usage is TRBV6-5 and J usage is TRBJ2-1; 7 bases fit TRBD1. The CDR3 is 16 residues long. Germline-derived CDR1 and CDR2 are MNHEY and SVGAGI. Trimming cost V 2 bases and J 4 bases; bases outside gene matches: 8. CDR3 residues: CASSYTLWDSYNEQFF. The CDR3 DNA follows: TGTGCCAGCAGTTACACACTTTGGGACAGTTACAATGAGCAGTTCTTC.

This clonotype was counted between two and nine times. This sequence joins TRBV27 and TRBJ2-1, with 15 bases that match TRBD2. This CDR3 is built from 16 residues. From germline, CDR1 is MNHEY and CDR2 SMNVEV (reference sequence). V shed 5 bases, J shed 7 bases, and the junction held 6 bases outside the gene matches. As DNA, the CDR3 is TGTGCCAGCAGTGGAGGACTAGCGGGGGGGCCGAATGAGCAGTTCTTC. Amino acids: CASSGGLAGGPNEQFF.

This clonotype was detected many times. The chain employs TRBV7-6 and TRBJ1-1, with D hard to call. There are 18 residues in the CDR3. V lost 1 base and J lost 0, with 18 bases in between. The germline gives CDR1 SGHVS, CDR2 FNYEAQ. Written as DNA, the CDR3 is TGTGCCAGCAGCTTAGAGACCGAGGGTATGGTTATGAACACTGAAGCTTTCTTT. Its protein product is CASSLETEGMVMNTEAFF.

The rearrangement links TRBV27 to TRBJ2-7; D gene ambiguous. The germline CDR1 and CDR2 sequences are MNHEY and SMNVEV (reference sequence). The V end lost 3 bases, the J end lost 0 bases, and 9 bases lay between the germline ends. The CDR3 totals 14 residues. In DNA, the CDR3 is TGTGCCAGCAGTTTTTCCGTGTACTCCTACGAGCAGTACTTC. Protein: CASSFSVYSYEQYF.

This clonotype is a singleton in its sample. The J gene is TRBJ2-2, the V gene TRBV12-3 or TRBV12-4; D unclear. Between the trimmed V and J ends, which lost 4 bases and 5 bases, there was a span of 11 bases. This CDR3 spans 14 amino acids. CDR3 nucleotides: TGTGCCAGCAGTTCCCTAACGCGGACCGGGGAGCTGTTTTTT. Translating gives CASSSLTRTGELFF.

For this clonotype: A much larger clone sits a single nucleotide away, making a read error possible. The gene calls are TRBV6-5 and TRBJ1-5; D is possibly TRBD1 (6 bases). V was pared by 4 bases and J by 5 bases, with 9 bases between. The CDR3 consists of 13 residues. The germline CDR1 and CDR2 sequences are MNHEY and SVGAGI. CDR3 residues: CASSFAGDQPQHF. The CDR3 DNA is TGTGCCAGCAGTTTTGCAGGGGATCAGCCCCAGCATTTT.

The CDR3 protein is CAISDGTKNQPQHF. DNA for the CDR3: TGTGCCATCAGTGACGGGACCAAGAATCAGCCCCAGCATTTT. The chain uses TRBV10-3 and TRBJ1-5, with D possibly TRBD1 on 5 matching bases. The CDR3 consists of 14 residues. The germline V and J ends were trimmed by 3 bases and 4 bases, with 10 bases remaining between them. CDR1 is ENHRY, CDR2 SYGVKD, per germline.

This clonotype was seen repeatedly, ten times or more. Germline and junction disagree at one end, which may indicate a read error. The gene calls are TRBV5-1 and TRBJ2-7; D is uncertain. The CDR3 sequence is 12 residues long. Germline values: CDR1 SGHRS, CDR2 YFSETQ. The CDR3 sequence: CASSLTGLAPHF. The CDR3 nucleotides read TGCGCCAGCAGCTTGACGGGTTTGGCACCCCATTTC.

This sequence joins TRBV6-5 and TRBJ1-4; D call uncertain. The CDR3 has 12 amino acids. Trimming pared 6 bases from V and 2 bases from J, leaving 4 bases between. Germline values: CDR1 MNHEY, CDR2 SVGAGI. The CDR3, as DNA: TGTGCCAGCAGCAGTACTAATGAAAAACTGTTTTTT. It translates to CASSSTNEKLFF.

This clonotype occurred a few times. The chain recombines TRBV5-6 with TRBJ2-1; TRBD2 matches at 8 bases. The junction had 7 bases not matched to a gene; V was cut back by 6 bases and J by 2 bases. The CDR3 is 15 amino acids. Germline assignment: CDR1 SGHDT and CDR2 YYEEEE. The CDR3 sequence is CASTWGGGPYNEQFF. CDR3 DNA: TGTGCCAGCACCTGGGGCGGGGGGCCCTACAATGAGCAGTTCTTC.

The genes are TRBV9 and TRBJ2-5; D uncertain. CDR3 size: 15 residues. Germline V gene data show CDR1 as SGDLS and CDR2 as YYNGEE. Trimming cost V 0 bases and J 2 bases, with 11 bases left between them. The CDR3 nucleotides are TGTGCCAGCAGCGTAGGTGGAGACGTTCAAGAGACCCAGTACTTC. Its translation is CASSVGGDVQETQYF.

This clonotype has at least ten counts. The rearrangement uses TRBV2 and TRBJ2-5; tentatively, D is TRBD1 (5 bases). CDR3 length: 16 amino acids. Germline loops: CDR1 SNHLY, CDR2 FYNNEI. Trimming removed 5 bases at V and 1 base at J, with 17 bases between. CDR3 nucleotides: TGTGCCAGCAGTACCTCCGGACGGACAATCCAAGAGACCCAGTACTTC. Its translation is CASSTSGRTIQETQYF.

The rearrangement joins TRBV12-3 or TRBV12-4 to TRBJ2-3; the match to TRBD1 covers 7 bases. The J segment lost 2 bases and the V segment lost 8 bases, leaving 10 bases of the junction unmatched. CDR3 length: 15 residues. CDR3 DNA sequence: TGTGCCAGCCGCCCATGGGACAGAGACACAGATACGCAGTATTTT. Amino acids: CASRPWDRDTDTQYF.

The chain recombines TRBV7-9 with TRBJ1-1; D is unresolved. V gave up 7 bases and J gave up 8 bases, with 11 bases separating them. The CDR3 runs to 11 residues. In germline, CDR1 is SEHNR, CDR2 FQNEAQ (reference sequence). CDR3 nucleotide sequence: TGTGCCAGCATCTTCAATGACGAAGCTTTCTTT. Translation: CASIFNDEAFF.

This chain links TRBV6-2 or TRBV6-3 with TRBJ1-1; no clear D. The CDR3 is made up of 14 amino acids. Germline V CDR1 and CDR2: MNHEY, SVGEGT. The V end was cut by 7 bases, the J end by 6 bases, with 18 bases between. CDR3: CASKISTYLPEAFF. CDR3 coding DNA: TGTGCCAGCAAAATCTCGACTTACTTACCTGAAGCTTTCTTT.

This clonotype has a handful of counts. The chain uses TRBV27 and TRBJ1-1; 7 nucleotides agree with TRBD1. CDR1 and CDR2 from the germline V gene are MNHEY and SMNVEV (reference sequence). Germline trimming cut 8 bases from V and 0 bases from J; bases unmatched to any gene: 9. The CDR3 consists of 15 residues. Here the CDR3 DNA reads TGTGCCAGCGGCCATCGGACAGGCGTGAACACTGAAGCTTTCTTT. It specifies CASGHRTGVNTEAFF.

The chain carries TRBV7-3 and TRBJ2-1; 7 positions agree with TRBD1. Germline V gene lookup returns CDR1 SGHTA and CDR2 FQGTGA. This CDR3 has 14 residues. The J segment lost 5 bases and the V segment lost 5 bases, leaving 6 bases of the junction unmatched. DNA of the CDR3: TGTGCCAGCAGCCTCGGGACAGCTCACAATGAGCAGTTCTTC. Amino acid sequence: CASSLGTAHNEQFF.